The present entry profiles one T cell receptor beta chain with its context. Participant age was roughly 18 to 100 years, and participants resided in roughly 25 US areas. Germline loops: CDR1 ENHRY, CDR2 SYGVKD. V shed 6 bases and J 5 bases; nucleotides not matched to a gene: 2. This CDR3 spans 12 amino acids. The data were taken from a study of blood T cell repertoires in COVID-19. Study-level information: Material from acute and convalescent COVID-19 was sourced from the United States, Italy and Spain.

Per the study methods: Researchers report that nucleated cell counts were estimated from reference gene primer amplification. Libraries were prepared by immunoSEQ multiplex PCR; TCRdb keeps only in-frame clonotypes and omits some of them. The V and J calls and the clone size are those of that table, but D and trimming were determined from the DNA. The sample contains 490,000 or so clones, over 75% of which appear only once. This receptor was obtained from a woman aged 40 to 49 who had recovered from COVID-19. This rearrangement joins TRBV10-3 to TRBJ2-7; 9 nucleotides match TRBD1. The sample comprised PBMCs or T cells enriched from blood (not recorded which). As DNA, the CDR3 is TGTGCCATCAGCCGGACAGGGGACGAGCAGTACTTC. Translated, it gives CAISRTGDEQYF.